These 5 T cell receptor beta chains were sequenced from one sample in a study of blood T cell repertoires in COVID-19 (dated by TCRdb to the early 2020s). The library was made by the immunoSEQ multiplex PCR assay. The table comes from immuneACCESS by way of TCRdb, which keeps in-frame sequences with V and J called. Part of the clones is missing from these tables; in studies checked, under half for an unresolved V gene and the rest for unknown reasons. Across this sample there are around 340,000 clones, with around 86% seen only once. The leading ten clones occupy approximately 4% of the sample. The sequencing sample was made of PBMCs or T cells enriched from blood (not recorded which). Receptors originate from a woman between 40 and 50 years old with acute COVID-19.

Only one count was recorded for this clone. The chain couples TRBV6-5 to TRBJ1-1, with 7 bases identical to TRBD1. V lost 6 bases, J lost 1 base, and 5 bases stayed unmatched. From germline, CDR1 is MNHEY and CDR2 SVGAGI. The CDR3 is made up of 14 amino acids. The CDR3 spells CASRQGTANTEAFF. CDR3 DNA sequence: TGTGCCAGCAGGCAAGGGACAGCGAACACTGAAGCTTTCTTT.

The chain uses TRBV11-2 and TRBJ1-6, with no clear D. This CDR3 comprises 17 residues. Germline V gene sequence: CDR1 SGHAT, CDR2 FQNNGV. V was trimmed by 4 bases and J by 6 bases, leaving 19 bases between them. CDR3 amino acids: CASSSNNPLNLNSPLHF. CDR3 DNA: TGTGCCAGCAGCTCTAATAATCCCCTCAACCTTAATTCACCCCTCCACTTT. The full variable domain, its missing parts supplied by reference TRBV11-2 and TRBJ1-6, is EAGVAQSPRYKIIEKRQSVAFWCNPISGHATLYWYQQILGQGPKLLIQFQNNGVVDDSQLPKDRFSAERLKGVDSTLKIQPAKLEDSAVYLCASSSNNPLNLNSPLHFGNGTRLTVT.

V is TRBV7-9 and J is TRBJ2-7; the match to TRBD2 covers 9 bases. J lost 7 bases, V lost 2 bases, and 18 bases had no gene match. The CDR3 loop spans 18 amino acids. CDR1 and CDR2 (germline): SEHNR, FQNEAQ (reference sequence). Written as DNA, the CDR3 is TGTGCCAGCAGCTTAAATAGCGGGGGAGTCCCTACTACTCGGGAGCAGTACTTC. Protein: CASSLNSGGVPTTREQYF.

The chain recombines TRBV3-1 (or the pseudogene TRBV3-2) with TRBJ1-2; D perhaps matches TRBD1 (5 bases). V was cut by 8 bases and J by 7 bases, with 8 bases left in between. The CDR3 extends over 10 amino acids. CDR1 LGHDT and CDR2 YNNKEL come from the germline V gene (reference sequence). This CDR3 is CASSGIGYTF. CDR3 DNA sequence: TGTGCCAGCTCAGGGATTGGCTACACCTTC.

This clone came up a few times. The chain has TRBV7-5 and TRBJ1-1; the D call in the table, TRBD1, was not verified against the DNA. TRBV7-5 is an annotated pseudogene. The CDR3 totals 15 residues. In DNA, the CDR3 is TGTGCCAGAAGCCCCCAGGGCAGAAAGAACACTGAAGCTTTCTTT. Translation gives CARSPQGRKNTEAFF.